This TCR beta chain derives from a study of cytomegalovirus exposure and HLA in healthy donors. About the study: A prior study identified 110 million or so unique TCR beta sequences from roughly 170 million T cells.

Germline CDR1 SQVTM, CDR2 ANQGSEA. This CDR3 comprises 12 residues. J was trimmed by 3 bases and V by 7 bases; bases with no gene match: 4. 60 Vbeta and 13 Jbeta primers were used in PCR. The data were produced by immunoSEQ multiplex PCR, yet TCRdb's version contains in-frame clones alone and is incomplete. This sample contains under 200,000 clones. The TCR sequence derives from a man between 25 and 39 years old in good health and CMV-seronegative. V is TRBV29-1 and J is TRBJ2-7, with 9 positions matching TRBD1. Sequenced sample: PBMCs. The CDR3 DNA sequence: TGCAGCGCCGGGACAGGGTACTACGAGCAGTACTTC. This translates into CSAGTGYYEQYF.